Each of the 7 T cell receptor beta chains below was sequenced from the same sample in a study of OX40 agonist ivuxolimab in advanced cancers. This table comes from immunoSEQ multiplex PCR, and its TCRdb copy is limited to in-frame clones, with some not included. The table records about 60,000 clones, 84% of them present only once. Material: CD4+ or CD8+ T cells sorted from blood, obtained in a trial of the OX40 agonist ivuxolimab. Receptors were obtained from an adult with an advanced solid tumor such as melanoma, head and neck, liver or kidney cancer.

The CDR3 DNA sequence: TGTGCCAGCAGCTTAGGGGCATGGTCAGGCAGGCCCGCAGGGGATACGCAGTATTTT. Amino acids: CASSLGAWSGRPAGDTQYF. This chain joins TRBV13 and TRBJ2-3; a possible D gene is TRBD1 (5 bases). V lost 0 bases to trimming and J lost 6 bases, with 25 bases between them. CDR1 is PRHDT and CDR2 is FYEKMQ in the germline V gene (reference sequence). CDR3 length: 19 amino acids.

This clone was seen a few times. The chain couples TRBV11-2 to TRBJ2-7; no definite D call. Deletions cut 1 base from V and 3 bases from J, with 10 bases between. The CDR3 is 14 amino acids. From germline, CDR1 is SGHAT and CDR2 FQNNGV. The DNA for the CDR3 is TGTGCCAGCAGCTTAGGTCATAACTTCTACGAGCAGTACTTC. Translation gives CASSLGHNFYEQYF. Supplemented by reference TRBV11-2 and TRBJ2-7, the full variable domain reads EAGVAQSPRYKIIEKRQSVAFWCNPISGHATLYWYQQILGQGPKLLIQFQNNGVVDDSQLPKDRFSAERLKGVDSTLKIQPAKLEDSAVYLCASSLGHNFYEQYFGPGTRLTVT.

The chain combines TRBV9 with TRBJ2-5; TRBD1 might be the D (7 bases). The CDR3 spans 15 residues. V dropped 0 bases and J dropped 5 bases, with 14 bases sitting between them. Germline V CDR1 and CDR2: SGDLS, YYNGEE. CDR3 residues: CASSVGSRGRETQYF. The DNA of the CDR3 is TGTGCCAGCAGCGTAGGGTCCAGGGGGAGGGAGACCCAGTACTTC.

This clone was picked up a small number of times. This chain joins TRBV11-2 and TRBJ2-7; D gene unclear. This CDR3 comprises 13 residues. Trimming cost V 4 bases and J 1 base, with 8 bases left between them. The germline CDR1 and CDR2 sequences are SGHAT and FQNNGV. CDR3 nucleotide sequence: TGTGCCAGCAGCTCACCGATTTCCTACGAGCAGTACTTC. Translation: CASSSPISYEQYF.

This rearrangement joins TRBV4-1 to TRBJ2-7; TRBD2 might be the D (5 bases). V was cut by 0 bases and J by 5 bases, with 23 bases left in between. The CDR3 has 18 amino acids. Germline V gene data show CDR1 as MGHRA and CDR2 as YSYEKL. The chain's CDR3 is CASSQDWAGVGPLNEQYF. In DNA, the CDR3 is TGCGCCAGCAGCCAAGATTGGGCGGGCGTGGGCCCCCTAAACGAGCAGTACTTC.

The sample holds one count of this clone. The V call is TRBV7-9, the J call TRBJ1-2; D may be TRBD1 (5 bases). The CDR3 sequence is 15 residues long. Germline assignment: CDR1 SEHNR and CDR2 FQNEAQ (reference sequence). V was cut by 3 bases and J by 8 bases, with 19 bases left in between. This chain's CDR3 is CASSFLGTESQGYTF. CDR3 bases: TGTGCCAGCAGCTTCCTCGGGACCGAGTCACAAGGCTACACCTTC.

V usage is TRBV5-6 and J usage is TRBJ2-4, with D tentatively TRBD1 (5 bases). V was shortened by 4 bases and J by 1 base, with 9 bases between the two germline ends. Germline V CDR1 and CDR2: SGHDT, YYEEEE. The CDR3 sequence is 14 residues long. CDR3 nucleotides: TGTGCCAGCAGCCCCAAGGGGGCCAAAAACATTCAGTACTTC. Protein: CASSPKGAKNIQYF.